This T cell receptor (beta chain) emerged from a study of shared clonotypes between healthy human individuals. The study, taken as a whole, reports: The study drew on few donors, limiting represented genetic and exposure-history diversity. Sharing across a few donors was seen in roughly 5% of naive CD4 clonotypes.

Per the original data handling: Junction-only immunoSEQ sequences carried no quality scores, so filtering differed. Measured with immunoSEQ multiplex PCR; TCRdb has only the in-frame clones, and not every one. The V and J calls and clone size are taken from that table; D and trimming were inferred from the DNA. The sample includes about 2.5 million clones, under 95% of them seen just once. With regard to this clone: The antigen is not known.

The length of the CDR3 is 17 residues. The V segment lost 6 bases and the J segment 1 base; nucleotides outside the gene matches: 9. Germline lookup yields CDR1 LNHDA and CDR2 SQIVND (reference sequence). Source material: naive CD4+ T cells from PBMCs. Subset meaning: CD45RA+ positively selected. The TCR comes from a man younger than 35 in good health. Some clones in this sample may be carry-over from other donors' samples. The chain combines TRBV19 with TRBJ2-6; 7 nucleotides line up with TRBD1. In DNA, the CDR3 is TGTGCCAGTAGGTCGGGACAGTCGATTTCTGGGGCCAACGTCCTGACTTTC. Encoded protein: CASRSGQSISGANVLTF.